This TCR beta chain is from a study of response to subunit inactivated influenza vaccine. Study-level points and caveats: Each seasonal flu vaccination may recruit only limited new T cells, authors suggested.

Worth noting for this clonotype: Its antigen is as yet unknown.

From germline, CDR1 is SQVTM and CDR2 ANQGSEA. The CDR3 is made up of 13 amino acids. Losses at the gene ends were 6 bases for V and 1 base for J; bases not matched to a gene: 3. TCRdb reanalysed the RT-PCR reads using MiXCR and keeps one entry per CDR3 protein. The table lists 450,000 to 550,000 distinct CDR3 sequences, about 25% of them singletons. This chain connects TRBV29-1 to TRBJ1-1; 9 nucleotides align to TRBD1. Sequenced material: CD4+ T cells sorted from PBMCs, taken roughly 5 days after vaccination. This clonotype was sampled from a man in his fifties who received an inactivated influenza vaccine. The CDR3 DNA sequence: TGCAGCGTACAGGGGGCCCCGAACACTGAAGCTTTCTTT. It codes for CSVQGAPNTEAFF.